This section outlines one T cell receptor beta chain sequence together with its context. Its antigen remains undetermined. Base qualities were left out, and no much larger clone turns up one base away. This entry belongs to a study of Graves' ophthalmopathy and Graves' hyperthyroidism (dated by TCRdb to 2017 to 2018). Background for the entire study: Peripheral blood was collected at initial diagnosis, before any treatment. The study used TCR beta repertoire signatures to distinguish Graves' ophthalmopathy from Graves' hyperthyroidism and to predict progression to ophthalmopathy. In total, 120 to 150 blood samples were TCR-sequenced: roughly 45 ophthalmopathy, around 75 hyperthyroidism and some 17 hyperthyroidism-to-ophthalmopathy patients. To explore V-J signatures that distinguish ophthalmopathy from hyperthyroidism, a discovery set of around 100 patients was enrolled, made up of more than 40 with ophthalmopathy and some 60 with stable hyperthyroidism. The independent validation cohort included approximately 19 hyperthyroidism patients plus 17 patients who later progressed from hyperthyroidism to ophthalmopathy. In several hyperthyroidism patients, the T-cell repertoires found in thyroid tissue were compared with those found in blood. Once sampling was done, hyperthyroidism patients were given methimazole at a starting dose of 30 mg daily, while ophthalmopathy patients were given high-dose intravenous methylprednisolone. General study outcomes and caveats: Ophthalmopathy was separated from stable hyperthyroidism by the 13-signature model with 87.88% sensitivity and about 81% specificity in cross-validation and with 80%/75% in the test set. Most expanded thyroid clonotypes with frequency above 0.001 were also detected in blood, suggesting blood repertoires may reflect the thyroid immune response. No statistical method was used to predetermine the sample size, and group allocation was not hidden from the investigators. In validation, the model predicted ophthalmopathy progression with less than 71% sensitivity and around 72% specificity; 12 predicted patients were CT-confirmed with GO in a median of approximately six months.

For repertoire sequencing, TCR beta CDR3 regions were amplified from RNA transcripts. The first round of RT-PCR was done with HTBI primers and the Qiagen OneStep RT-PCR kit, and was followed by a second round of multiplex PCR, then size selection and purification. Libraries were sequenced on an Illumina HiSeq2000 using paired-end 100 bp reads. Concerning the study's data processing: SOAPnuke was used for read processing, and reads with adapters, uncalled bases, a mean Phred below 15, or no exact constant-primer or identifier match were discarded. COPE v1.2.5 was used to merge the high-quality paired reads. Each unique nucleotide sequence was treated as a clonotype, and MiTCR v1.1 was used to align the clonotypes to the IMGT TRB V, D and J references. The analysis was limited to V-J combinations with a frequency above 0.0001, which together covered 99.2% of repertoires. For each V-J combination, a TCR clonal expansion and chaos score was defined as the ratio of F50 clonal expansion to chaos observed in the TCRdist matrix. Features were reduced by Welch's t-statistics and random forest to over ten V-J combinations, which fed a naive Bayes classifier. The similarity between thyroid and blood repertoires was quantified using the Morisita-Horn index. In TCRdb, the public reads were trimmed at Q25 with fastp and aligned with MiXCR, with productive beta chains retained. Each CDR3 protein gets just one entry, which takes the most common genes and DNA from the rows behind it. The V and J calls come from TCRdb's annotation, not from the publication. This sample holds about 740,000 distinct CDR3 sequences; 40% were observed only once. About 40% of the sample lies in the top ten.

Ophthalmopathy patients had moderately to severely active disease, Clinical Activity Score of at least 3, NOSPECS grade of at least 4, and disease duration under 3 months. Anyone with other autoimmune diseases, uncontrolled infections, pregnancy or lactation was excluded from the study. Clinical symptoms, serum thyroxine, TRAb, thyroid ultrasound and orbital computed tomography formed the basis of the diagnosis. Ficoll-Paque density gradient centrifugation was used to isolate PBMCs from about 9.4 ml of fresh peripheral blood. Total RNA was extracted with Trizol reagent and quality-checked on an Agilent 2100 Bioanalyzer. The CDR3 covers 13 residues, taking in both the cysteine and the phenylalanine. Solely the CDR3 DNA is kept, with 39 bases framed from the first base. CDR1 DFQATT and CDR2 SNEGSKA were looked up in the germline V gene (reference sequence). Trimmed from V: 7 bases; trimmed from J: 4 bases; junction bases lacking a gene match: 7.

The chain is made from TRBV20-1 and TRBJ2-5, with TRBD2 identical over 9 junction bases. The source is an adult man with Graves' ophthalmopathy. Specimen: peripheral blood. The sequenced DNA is TGCAGTGGAGGAGCGGGGGGCCGAGAGACCCAGTACTTC. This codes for CSGGAGGRETQYF.